This passage covers 31 T cell receptor beta chains from one sample sequenced in a study of blood T cell repertoires in COVID-19. Clones were sequenced by immunoSEQ multiplex PCR, and TCRdb holds only the in-frame ones, with some missing. The table has 400,000 to 550,000 clones, around 88% seen once. Sequencing was performed on peripheral blood. These receptors were obtained from a woman aged 25 to 45 with acute or convalescent COVID-19.

This clone was observed once. The chain uses TRBV5-1 and TRBJ1-4; TRBD1 is a possible D gene (5 bases). In germline, CDR1 is SGHRS, CDR2 YFSETQ. V was clipped by 4 bases and J by 4 bases, with 14 bases between them. The CDR3 consists of 15 residues. Written as DNA, the CDR3 is TGCGCCAGCAGCCTCGCCAGGGCCCTTAATGAAAAACTGTTTTTT. It translates to CASSLARALNEKLFF.

Written as DNA, the CDR3 is TGTGCCAGCAGTGGACAGGGGACCGGGGAGCTGTTTTTT. It translates to CASSGQGTGELFF. The chain couples TRBV2 to TRBJ2-2; TRBD1 matches at 8 bases. V was pared by 4 bases and J by 5 bases, with 0 bases of the junction left unmatched. The CDR3 is 13 residues long. Germline values: CDR1 SNHLY, CDR2 FYNNEI.

This chain uses TRBV21-1 with TRBJ1-4; the table calls TRBD1, which could not be checked here. TRBV21-1 is listed as a pseudogene. The CDR3 is made up of 17 amino acids. CDR3 DNA sequence: TGTGCCAGCAGGGGGGTAACAGGGGCCACAACTAATGAAAAACTGTTTTTT. It encodes CASRGVTGATTNEKLFF.

The chain links TRBV4-1 to TRBJ1-3, with D maybe TRBD1 (5 bases). This CDR3 contains 18 residues. Trimming left V 4 bases short and J 3 bases short, with 22 bases between. The germline CDR1 and CDR2 sequences are MGHRA and YSYEKL. CDR3 nucleotide sequence: TGCGCCAGCAGCCTAGTTACCTCGGGACTCTTAATTGGAAACACCATATATTTT. It codes for CASSLVTSGLLIGNTIYF.

There are a few counts of this clone. V usage is TRBV2 and J usage is TRBJ1-6, with TRBD1 matching 8 bases. This CDR3 contains 14 residues. V gave up 5 bases and J gave up 10 bases; unmatched junction bases: 7. Germline loops: CDR1 SNHLY, CDR2 FYNNEI. In DNA, the CDR3 is TGTGCCAGCAGTTCGACAGGGGAAAGATCACCCCTCCACTTT. As protein: CASSSTGERSPLHF.

The chain carries TRBV11-2 and TRBJ1-5; 8 nucleotides agree with TRBD1. Germline CDR1 reads SGHAT; CDR2 reads FQNNGV. J was trimmed by 7 bases and V by 5 bases; bases with no gene match: 10. The CDR3 runs to 15 residues. The CDR3 here is CASSPGQGSRQPQHF. CDR3 DNA sequence: TGTGCCAGCAGCCCAGGACAGGGTTCGAGGCAGCCCCAGCATTTT.

The V and J genes are TRBV7-2 and TRBJ1-3, with a possible D match to TRBD1 (6 bases). The V end lost 5 bases, the J end lost 0 bases, and 14 bases lay between the germline ends. Looked up from germline, CDR1 is SGHTA and CDR2 is FQGNSA. This CDR3 is 16 amino acids long. CDR3 in amino acids: CASSPRDTRSGNTIYF. The CDR3 DNA sequence: TGTGCCAGCAGCCCCCGGGACACTCGCTCTGGAAACACCATATATTTT.

The chain is built from TRBV5-1 and TRBJ1-1; perhaps TRBD1 as D (5 bases). The CDR3 consists of 13 residues. Trimming removed 1 base at V and 5 bases at J, with 9 bases between. Germline CDR1 is SGHRS and CDR2 is YFSETQ. The CDR3 sequence: CASSLYGGTEAFF. The CDR3 nucleotides are TGCGCCAGCAGCTTGTACGGGGGAACTGAAGCTTTCTTT.

V is TRBV7-9 and J is TRBJ2-1; 11 nucleotides align to TRBD2. J was trimmed by 5 bases and V by 3 bases; bases with no gene match: 12. Germline V gene lookup returns CDR1 SEHNR and CDR2 FQNEAQ (reference sequence). The CDR3 has 18 residues. The CDR3, as DNA: TGTGCCAGCAGCTTTGGGCTAGCGGGGGGATTTGTCAACAATGAGCAGTTCTTC. It specifies CASSFGLAGGFVNNEQFF.

V usage is TRBV28 and J usage is TRBJ1-1; TRBD1 aligns across 9 bases. Trimming at V came to 1 base and at J to 2 bases, leaving 5 bases not matched to a gene. The V gene's germline CDR1 is MDHEN and CDR2 SYDVKM. There are 16 residues in the CDR3. The CDR3 DNA reads TGTGCCAGCAGTTTATCCGGGACAGGGATTAACACTGAAGCTTTCTTT. Translated, it gives CASSLSGTGINTEAFF.

V gene TRBV3-1 (or the pseudogene TRBV3-2) combines with J gene TRBJ2-3, with D possibly being TRBD2 (5 bases). The CDR3 totals 17 residues. Trimming shortened V by 4 bases and J by 1 base, and 18 bases separated the two germline ends. Germline V lookup: CDR1 LGHDT, CDR2 YNNKEL (reference sequence). CDR3 protein: CASSPFYEKLGTDTQYF. CDR3 nucleotide sequence: TGTGCCAGCAGCCCATTTTACGAAAAACTAGGCACAGATACGCAGTATTTT.

This rearrangement joins TRBV19 to TRBJ2-3; possible D gene TRBD1, 5 bases. The CDR3 loop spans 14 amino acids. Looked up from germline, CDR1 is LNHDA and CDR2 is SQIVND (reference sequence). The V end was cut by 3 bases, the J end by 6 bases, with 13 bases between. The CDR3 bases are TGTGCCAGTAGTATCGGAGACAGTGGGGATACGCAGTATTTT. This encodes CASSIGDSGDTQYF. The full variable domain, its missing parts supplied by reference TRBV19 and TRBJ2-3, is DGGITQSPKYLFRKEGQNVTLSCEQNLNHDAMYWYRQDPGQGLRLIYYSQIVNDFQKGDIAEGYSVSREKKESFPLTVTSAQKNPTAFYLCASSIGDSGDTQYFGPGTRLTVL.

V is TRBV7-9 and J is TRBJ1-2; 7 bases align to TRBD1. V trimming: 5 bases; J trimming: 4 bases; junction bases outside the gene matches: 7. This CDR3 spans 14 amino acids. CDR1 SEHNR and CDR2 FQNEAQ come from the germline V gene (reference sequence). The CDR3 region has the DNA TGTGCCAGCAGCCACAGGGGTAAGACCTATGGCTACACCTTC. Its protein is CASSHRGKTYGYTF. Using reference TRBV7-9 and TRBJ1-2 for the parts outside the CDR3, the full variable domain is DTGVSQNPRHKITKRGQNVTFRCDPISEHNRLYWYRQTLGQGPEFLTYFQNEAQLEKSRLLSDRFSAERPKGSFSTLEIQRTEQGDSAMYLCASSHRGKTYGYTFGSGTRLTVV.

The chain combines TRBV11-2 with TRBJ2-7; 9 nucleotides agree with TRBD1. The germline V gene has CDR1 SGHAT and CDR2 FQNNGV. V was pared by 8 bases and J by 4 bases, with 9 bases of the junction left unmatched. CDR3 length equals 14 residues. The CDR3 reads CASGWGTGPYEQYF. The CDR3 bases are TGTGCCAGCGGCTGGGGGACAGGGCCATACGAGCAGTACTTC.

CDR3 nucleotides: TGTGCCAGCAGCCAAGATCGGCTAGCGGGGATAGGAGAGACCCAGTACTTC. Its translation: CASSQDRLAGIGETQYF. V and J are TRBV3-1 (or the pseudogene TRBV3-2) and TRBJ2-5; 9 positions match TRBD2. CDR3 length: 17 amino acids. V gave up 0 bases and J gave up 4 bases; unmatched junction bases: 9. Per the germline V gene, CDR1 is LGHDT and CDR2 is YNNKEL (reference sequence).

The chain combines TRBV21-1 with TRBJ2-6; the table's D call TRBD1 went unverified against the DNA. TRBV21-1 constitutes a pseudogene. The CDR3 is 19 amino acids. In nucleotides, the CDR3 is TGTGCCAGCAGCACAGTCCCGGGACAGGGAGTATCTGGGGCCAACGTCCTGACTTTC. This codes for CASSTVPGQGVSGANVLTF.

This chain joins TRBV14 and TRBJ1-4; D ambiguous. Germline V lookup: CDR1 SGHDN, CDR2 FVKESK. The CDR3 has 15 residues. V dropped 0 bases and J dropped 8 bases, with 13 bases sitting between them. This chain's CDR3 is CASSQDGWYEEKLFF. In nucleotides, the CDR3 is TGTGCCAGCAGCCAAGATGGCTGGTATGAAGAAAAACTGTTTTTT.

The chain carries TRBV12-5 and TRBJ2-2; TRBD2 matches at 8 bases. The V gene's germline CDR1 is LGHNT and CDR2 FRNRAP. This CDR3 comprises 21 residues. V trimming: 1 base; J trimming: 3 bases; junction bases outside the gene matches: 19. The CDR3 bases are TGTGCTAGTGGTTTGGCTACCGTCAAGTCACTAGCGGCCACGGACACCGGGGAGCTGTTTTTT. This translates into CASGLATVKSLAATDTGELFF.

The chain employs TRBV24-1 and TRBJ2-7; no firm D call. Germline V gene sequence: CDR1 KGHDR, CDR2 SFDVKD. There are 13 residues in the CDR3. V was trimmed by 6 bases and J by 3 bases, leaving 11 bases between them. CDR3 in DNA: TGTGCCACCAGTTCAGGAATGGGCTACGAGCAGTACTTC. It is translated as CATSSGMGYEQYF.

The V and J genes are TRBV10-1 and TRBJ2-5, with a tentative D call TRBD2 (6 bases). Trimming removed 8 bases at V and 3 bases at J, with 19 bases between. The CDR3 spans 15 residues. CDR1 is WNHNN, CDR2 SYGVQD, per germline (reference sequence). The CDR3 region is CASGVIGEDEETQYF. The CDR3 nucleotides read TGCGCCAGCGGGGTAATAGGGGAGGATGAAGAGACCCAGTACTTC.

This chain connects TRBV6-5 to TRBJ1-5; D call uncertain. V was trimmed by 8 bases and J by 4 bases, leaving 15 bases between them. From germline, CDR1 is MNHEY and CDR2 SVGAGI. The CDR3 is 14 residues long. The CDR3 region has the DNA TGTGCCAGCGCTTACGGGGTTGGGAATCAGCCCCAGCATTTT. Protein: CASAYGVGNQPQHF.

V is TRBV28 and J is TRBJ2-5, with D possibly being TRBD1 (5 bases). The CDR3 spans 13 residues. The germline V gene has CDR1 MDHEN and CDR2 SYDVKM. The V end was cut by 6 bases, the J end by 5 bases, with 13 bases between. CDR3 DNA: TGTGCCAGCAGGAGATGGGGCAGGGAGACCCAGTACTTC. Its protein is CASRRWGRETQYF.

The rearrangement uses TRBV6-5 and TRBJ1-1; D remains ambiguous. The CDR3 spans 15 residues. Trimming shortened V by 5 bases and J by 0 bases, and 13 bases separated the two germline ends. The germline CDR1 and CDR2 sequences are MNHEY and SVGAGI. For the CDR3, the DNA is TGTGCCAGCAGTACGGAGGGATTTATGAACACTGAAGCTTTCTTT. It translates to CASSTEGFMNTEAFF.

This chain links TRBV10-2 with TRBJ1-1, with no clear D. The CDR3 is made up of 12 amino acids. V was clipped by 3 bases and J by 6 bases, with 8 bases between them. Germline CDR1 is WSHSY and CDR2 is SAAADI. This chain's CDR3 is CASSEVGAEAFF. Here the CDR3 DNA reads TGCGCCAGCAGTGAAGTGGGCGCTGAAGCTTTCTTT.

DNA for the CDR3: TGTGCCAGCTCGCCTGAAGCCGAAGATACGCAGTATTTT. Encoded protein: CASSPEAEDTQYF. The chain combines TRBV18 with TRBJ2-3, with D uncertain. The germline V gene encodes CDR1 KGHSH and CDR2 LQKENI. This CDR3 comprises 13 residues. Trimming shortened V by 6 bases and J by 5 bases, and 12 bases separated the two germline ends.

This chain uses TRBV5-1 with TRBJ2-7, with 10 bases identical to TRBD1. V gave up 3 bases and J gave up 3 bases; unmatched junction bases: 3. This CDR3 has 14 residues. The germline CDR1 and CDR2 sequences are SGHRS and YFSETQ. CDR3 coding DNA: TGCGCCAGCAGCTGGGGGGACAGGGGCTACGAGCAGTACTTC. It encodes CASSWGDRGYEQYF.

The rearrangement joins TRBV7-9 to TRBJ1-6; TRBD1 is a possible D gene (6 bases). There are 18 residues in the CDR3. Trimming left V 5 bases short and J 0 bases short, with 17 bases between. Germline loops: CDR1 SEHNR, CDR2 FQNEAQ (reference sequence). CDR3 sequence reads: CASSPGQSLSSYNSPLHF. The CDR3 DNA reads as TGTGCCAGCAGCCCAGGACAGTCCCTTAGCTCCTATAATTCACCCCTCCACTTT.

J is TRBJ2-1 and V is TRBV18; 8 nucleotides align to TRBD1. The V gene's germline CDR1 is KGHSH and CDR2 LQKENI. V shed 1 base and J 3 bases; nucleotides not matched to a gene: 2. This CDR3 is built from 15 residues. The CDR3 DNA reads as TGTGCCAGCTCACCACTACAGGGGGACTACAATGAGCAGTTCTTC. Its translation is CASSPLQGDYNEQFF.

This clone came up a few times. This chain links TRBV2 with TRBJ1-5; D ambiguous. The CDR3 spans 14 residues. The ends were cut back, 3 bases at V and 8 bases at J, with 14 bases in the middle. Germline V gene data show CDR1 as SNHLY and CDR2 as FYNNEI. The CDR3 protein is CASSDEPEVKPQHF. CDR3 coding DNA: TGTGCCAGCAGTGACGAGCCAGAGGTGAAGCCCCAGCATTTT.

The rearrangement joins TRBV6-5 to TRBJ1-2; TRBD1 aligns across 9 bases. This CDR3 spans 14 amino acids. V shed 4 bases, J shed 2 bases, and the junction held 2 bases outside the gene matches. Germline CDR1 and CDR2: MNHEY and SVGAGI. The CDR3 is CASSLDRGNYGYTF. CDR3 coding DNA: TGTGCCAGCAGTTTGGACAGGGGCAACTATGGCTACACCTTC.

The rearrangement joins TRBV6-5 to TRBJ2-2; no clear D gene. Germline loops: CDR1 MNHEY, CDR2 SVGAGI. V shed 3 bases and J shed 7 bases, with 12 bases lying between them. This CDR3 spans 14 amino acids. The CDR3 DNA reads as TGTGCCAGCAGTTATTCGGTAGTTGGCGGGGAGCTGTTTTTT. Its translation: CASSYSVVGGELFF.